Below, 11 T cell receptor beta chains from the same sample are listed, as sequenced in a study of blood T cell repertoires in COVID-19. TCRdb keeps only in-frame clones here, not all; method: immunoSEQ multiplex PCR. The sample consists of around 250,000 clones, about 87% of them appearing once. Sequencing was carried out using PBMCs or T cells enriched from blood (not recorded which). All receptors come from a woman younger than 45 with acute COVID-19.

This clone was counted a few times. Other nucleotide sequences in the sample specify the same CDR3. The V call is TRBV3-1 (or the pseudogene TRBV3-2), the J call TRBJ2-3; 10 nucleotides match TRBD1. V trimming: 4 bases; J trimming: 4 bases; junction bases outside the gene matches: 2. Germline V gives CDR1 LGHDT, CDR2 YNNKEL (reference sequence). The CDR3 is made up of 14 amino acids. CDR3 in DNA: TGTGCCAGCAGCCGAGGACAGGGGGCAGATACGCAGTATTTT. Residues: CASSRGQGADTQYF.

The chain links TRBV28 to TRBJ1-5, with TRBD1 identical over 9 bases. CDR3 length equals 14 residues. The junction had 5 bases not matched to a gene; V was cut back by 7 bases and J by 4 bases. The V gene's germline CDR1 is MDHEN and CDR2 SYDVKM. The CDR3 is CASTGTGKNQPQHF. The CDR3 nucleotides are TGTGCCAGCACCGGGACAGGGAAAAATCAGCCCCAGCATTTT.

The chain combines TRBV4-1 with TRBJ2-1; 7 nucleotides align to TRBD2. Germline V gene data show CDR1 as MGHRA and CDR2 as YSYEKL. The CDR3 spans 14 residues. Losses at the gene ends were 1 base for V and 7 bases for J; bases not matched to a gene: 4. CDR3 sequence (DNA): TGCGCCAGCAGCCAAGCGGGGGGAGTAAATGAGCAGTTCTTC. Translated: CASSQAGGVNEQFF.

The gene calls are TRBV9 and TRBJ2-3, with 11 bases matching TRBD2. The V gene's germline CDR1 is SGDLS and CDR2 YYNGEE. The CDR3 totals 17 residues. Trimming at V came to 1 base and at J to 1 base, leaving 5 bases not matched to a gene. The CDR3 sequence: CASSVLAGGPGTDTQYF. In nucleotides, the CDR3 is TGTGCCAGCAGCGTATTAGCGGGAGGGCCAGGCACAGATACGCAGTATTTT.

The CDR3 coding sequence is TGTGCCAGCAGTTTACGGGGCCGGGACAGGGACGAGCAGTACTTC. This codes for CASSLRGRDRDEQYF. V gene TRBV27 combines with J gene TRBJ2-7; 9 bases match TRBD1. The CDR3 is 15 residues long. Germline assignment: CDR1 MNHEY and CDR2 SMNVEV (reference sequence). Germline trimming cut 2 bases from V and 5 bases from J; bases unmatched to any gene: 7.

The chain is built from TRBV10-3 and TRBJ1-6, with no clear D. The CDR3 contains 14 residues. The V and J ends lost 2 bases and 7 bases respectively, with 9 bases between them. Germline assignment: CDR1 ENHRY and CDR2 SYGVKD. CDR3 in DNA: TGTGCCATCAGTGAGCTCGTCGAGAATTCACCCCTCCACTTT. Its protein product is CAISELVENSPLHF.

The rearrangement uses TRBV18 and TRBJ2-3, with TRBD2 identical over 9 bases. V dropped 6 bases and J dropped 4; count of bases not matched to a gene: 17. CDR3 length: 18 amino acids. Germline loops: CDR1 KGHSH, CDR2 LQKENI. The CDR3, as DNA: TGTGCCAGCTCTCCGACTCGGCTTAGCGGGAGTTCGTCAGATACGCAGTATTTT. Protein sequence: CASSPTRLSGSSSDTQYF.

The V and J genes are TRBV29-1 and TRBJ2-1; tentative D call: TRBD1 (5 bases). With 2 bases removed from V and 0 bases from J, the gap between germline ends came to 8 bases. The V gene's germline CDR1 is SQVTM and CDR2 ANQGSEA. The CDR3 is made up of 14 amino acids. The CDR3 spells CSVETGDSYNEQFF. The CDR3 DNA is TGCAGCGTTGAAACAGGAGACTCCTACAATGAGCAGTTCTTC.

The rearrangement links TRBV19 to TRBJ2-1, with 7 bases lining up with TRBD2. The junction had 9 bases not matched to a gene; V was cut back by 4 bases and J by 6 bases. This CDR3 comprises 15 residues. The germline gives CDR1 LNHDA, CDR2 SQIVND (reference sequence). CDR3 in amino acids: CASSSGGSPVNEQFF. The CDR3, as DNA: TGTGCCAGTAGTAGTGGCGGGAGCCCCGTCAATGAGCAGTTCTTC. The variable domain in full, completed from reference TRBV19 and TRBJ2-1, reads DGGITQSPKYLFRKEGQNVTLSCEQNLNHDAMYWYRQDPGQGLRLIYYSQIVNDFQKGDIAEGYSVSREKKESFPLTVTSAQKNPTAFYLCASSSGGSPVNEQFFGPGTRLTVL.

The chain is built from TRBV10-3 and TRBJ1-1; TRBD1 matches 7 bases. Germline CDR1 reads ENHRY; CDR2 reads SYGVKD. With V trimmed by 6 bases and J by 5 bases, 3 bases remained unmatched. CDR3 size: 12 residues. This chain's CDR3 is CAISTGETEAFF. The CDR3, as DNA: TGTGCCATCAGCACAGGGGAAACTGAAGCTTTCTTT.

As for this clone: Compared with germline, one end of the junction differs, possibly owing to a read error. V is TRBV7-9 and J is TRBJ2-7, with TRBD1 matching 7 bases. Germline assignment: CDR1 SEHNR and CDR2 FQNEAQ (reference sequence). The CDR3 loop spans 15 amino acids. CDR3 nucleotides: TGTGCCAGCAGCCTAGCCTCGGCGACAGGGTACGAGCAGTACTTC. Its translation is CASSLASATGYEQYF.